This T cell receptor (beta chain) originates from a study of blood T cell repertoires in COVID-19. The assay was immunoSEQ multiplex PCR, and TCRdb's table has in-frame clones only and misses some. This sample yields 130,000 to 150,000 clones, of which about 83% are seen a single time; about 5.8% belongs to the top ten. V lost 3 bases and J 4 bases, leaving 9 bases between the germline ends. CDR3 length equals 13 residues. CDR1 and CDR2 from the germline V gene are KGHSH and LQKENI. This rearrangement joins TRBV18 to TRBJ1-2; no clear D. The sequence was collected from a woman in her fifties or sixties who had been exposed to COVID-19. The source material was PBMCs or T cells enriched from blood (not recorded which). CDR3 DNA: TGTGCCAGCTCACCCCCCTCCCTCTATGGCTACACCTTC. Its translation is CASSPPSLYGYTF.